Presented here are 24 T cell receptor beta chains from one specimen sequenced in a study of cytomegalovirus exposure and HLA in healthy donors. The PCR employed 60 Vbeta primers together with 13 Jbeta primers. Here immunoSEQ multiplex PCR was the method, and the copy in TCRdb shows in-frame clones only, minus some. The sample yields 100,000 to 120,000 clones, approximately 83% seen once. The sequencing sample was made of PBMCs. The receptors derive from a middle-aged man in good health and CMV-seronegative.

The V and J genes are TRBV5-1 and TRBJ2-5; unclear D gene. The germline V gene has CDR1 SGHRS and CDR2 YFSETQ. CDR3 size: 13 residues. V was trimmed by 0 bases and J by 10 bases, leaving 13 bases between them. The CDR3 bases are TGCGCCAGCAGCTTGGCCGAGATCGGTGGCCAGTACTTC. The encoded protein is CASSLAEIGGQYF.

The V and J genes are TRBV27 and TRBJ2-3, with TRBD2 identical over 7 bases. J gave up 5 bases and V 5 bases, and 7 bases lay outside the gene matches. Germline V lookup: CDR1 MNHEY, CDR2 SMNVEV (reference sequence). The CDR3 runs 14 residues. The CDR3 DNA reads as TGTGCCAGCAGTAAACTAGCGATTTTAGATACGCAGTATTTT. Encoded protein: CASSKLAILDTQYF.

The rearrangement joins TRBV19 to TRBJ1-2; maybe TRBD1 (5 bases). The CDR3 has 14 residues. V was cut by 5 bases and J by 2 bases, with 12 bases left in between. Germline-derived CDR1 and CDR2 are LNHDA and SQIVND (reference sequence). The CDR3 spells CASSLTVGNYGYTF. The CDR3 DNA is TGTGCCAGTAGTCTGACAGTTGGGAACTATGGCTACACCTTC.

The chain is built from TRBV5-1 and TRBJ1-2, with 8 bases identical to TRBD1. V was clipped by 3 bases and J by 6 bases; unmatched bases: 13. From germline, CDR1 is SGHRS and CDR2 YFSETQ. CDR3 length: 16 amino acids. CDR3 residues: CASSSSGDRGSHGYTF. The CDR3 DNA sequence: TGCGCCAGCAGCTCCTCCGGTGACAGGGGTTCCCATGGCTACACCTTC.

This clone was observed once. CDR3 nucleotides: TGTGCCAGCAGCTTGGGGAGGTGGGATACGCAGTATTTT. Amino acids: CASSLGRWDTQYF. This chain uses TRBV5-6 with TRBJ2-3; tentatively, D is TRBD2 (5 bases). CDR1 and CDR2 (germline): SGHDT, YYEEEE. The CDR3 has 13 residues. Trimming cost V 0 bases and J 6 bases, with 8 bases left between them.

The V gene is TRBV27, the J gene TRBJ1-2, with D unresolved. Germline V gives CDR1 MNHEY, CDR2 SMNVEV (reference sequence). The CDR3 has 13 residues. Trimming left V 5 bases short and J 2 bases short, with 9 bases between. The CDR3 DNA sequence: TGTGCCAGCAGTGAGGGAATCAACTATGGCTACACCTTC. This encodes CASSEGINYGYTF.

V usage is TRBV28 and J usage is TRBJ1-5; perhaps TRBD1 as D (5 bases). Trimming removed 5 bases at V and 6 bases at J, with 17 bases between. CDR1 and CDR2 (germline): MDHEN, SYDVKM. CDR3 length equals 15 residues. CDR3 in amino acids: CASSLTSGPSQPQHF. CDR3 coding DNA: TGTGCCAGCAGTCTAACCTCAGGGCCCAGTCAGCCCCAGCATTTT.

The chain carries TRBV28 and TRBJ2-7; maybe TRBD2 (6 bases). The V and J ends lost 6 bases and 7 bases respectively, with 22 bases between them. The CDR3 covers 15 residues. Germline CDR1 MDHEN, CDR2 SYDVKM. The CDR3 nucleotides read TGTGCCAGCAGGGCCCCAAACGGGGGTCCGGGGGAGCAGTACTTC. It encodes CASRAPNGGPGEQYF. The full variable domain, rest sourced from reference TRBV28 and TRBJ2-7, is DVKVTQSSRYLVKRTGEKVFLECVQDMDHENMFWYRQDPGLGLRLIYFSYDVKMKEKGDIPEGYSVSREKKERFSLILESASTNQTSMYLCASRAPNGGPGEQYFGPGTRLTVT.

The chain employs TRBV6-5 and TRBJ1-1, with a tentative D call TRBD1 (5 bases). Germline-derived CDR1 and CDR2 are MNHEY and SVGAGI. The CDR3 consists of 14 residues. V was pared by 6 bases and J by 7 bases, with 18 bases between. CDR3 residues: CASSSLGVLVEAFF. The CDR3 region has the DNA TGTGCCAGCAGCTCTCTAGGGGTCCTCGTTGAAGCTTTCTTT.

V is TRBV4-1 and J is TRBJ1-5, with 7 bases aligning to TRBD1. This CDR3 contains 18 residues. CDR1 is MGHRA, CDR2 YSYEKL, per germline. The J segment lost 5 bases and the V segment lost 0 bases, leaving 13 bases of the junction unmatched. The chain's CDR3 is CASSQDQLRGNFYQPQHF. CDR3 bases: TGCGCCAGCAGCCAAGATCAGCTCAGGGGGAACTTTTATCAGCCCCAGCATTTT.

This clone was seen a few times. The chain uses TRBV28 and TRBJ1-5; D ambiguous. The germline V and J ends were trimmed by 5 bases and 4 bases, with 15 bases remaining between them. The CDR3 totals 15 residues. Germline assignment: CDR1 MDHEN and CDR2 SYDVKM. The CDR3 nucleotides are TGTGCCAGCAGTCTCCCCCAACCCGGGAATCAGCCCCAGCATTTT. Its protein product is CASSLPQPGNQPQHF.

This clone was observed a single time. The chain's CDR3 is CASSRVGGGSTDTQYF. The CDR3 DNA is TGCGCCAGCAGCCGCGTGGGCGGGGGAAGCACAGATACGCAGTATTTT. The chain carries TRBV4-1 and TRBJ2-3; the match to TRBD2 covers 7 bases. Germline loops: CDR1 MGHRA, CDR2 YSYEKL. This CDR3 region has 16 residues. Trimming took 4 bases from V and 0 from J; bases not matched to a gene: 7.

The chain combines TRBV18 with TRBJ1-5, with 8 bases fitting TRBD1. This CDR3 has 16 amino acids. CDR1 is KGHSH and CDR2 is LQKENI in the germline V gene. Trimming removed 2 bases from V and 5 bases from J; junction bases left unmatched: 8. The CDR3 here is CASSPNYRGSHQPQHF. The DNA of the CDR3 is TGTGCCAGCTCACCAAATTACAGGGGGAGTCATCAGCCCCAGCATTTT.

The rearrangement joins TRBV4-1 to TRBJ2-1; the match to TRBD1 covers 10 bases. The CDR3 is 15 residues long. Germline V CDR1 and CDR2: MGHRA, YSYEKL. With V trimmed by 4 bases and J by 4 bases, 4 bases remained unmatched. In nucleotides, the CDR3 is TGCGCCAGCAGCCTGCGGGACAGGGGTTACAATGAGCAGTTCTTC. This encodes CASSLRDRGYNEQFF.

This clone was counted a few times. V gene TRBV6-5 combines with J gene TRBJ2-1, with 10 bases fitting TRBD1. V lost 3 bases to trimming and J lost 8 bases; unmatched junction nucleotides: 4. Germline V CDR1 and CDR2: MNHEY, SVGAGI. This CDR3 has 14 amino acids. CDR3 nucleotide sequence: TGTGCCAGCAGTTATGACAGGGGGCACGATGAGCAGTTCTTC. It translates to CASSYDRGHDEQFF.

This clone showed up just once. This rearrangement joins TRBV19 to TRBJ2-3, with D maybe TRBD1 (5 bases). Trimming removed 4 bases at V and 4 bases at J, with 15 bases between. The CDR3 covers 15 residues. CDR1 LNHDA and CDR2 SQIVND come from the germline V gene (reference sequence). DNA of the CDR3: TGTGCCAGTAGTACGCTATATCAGGGCGCAGATACGCAGTATTTT. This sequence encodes CASSTLYQGADTQYF.

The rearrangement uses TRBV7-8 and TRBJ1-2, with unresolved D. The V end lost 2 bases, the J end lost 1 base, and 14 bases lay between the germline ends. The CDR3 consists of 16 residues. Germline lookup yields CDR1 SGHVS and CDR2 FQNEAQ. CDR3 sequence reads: CASSLQPPGVNYGYTF. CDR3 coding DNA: TGTGCCAGCAGCTTACAGCCCCCCGGGGTTAACTATGGCTACACCTTC.

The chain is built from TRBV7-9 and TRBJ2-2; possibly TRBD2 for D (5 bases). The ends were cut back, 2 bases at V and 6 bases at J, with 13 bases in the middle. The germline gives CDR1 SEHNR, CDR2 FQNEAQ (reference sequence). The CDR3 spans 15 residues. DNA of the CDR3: TGTGCCAGCAGCTTATTGGATTGGAGGCCCGGGGAGCTGTTTTTT. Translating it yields CASSLLDWRPGELFF. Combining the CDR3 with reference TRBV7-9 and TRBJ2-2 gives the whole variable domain DTGVSQNPRHKITKRGQNVTFRCDPISEHNRLYWYRQTLGQGPEFLTYFQNEAQLEKSRLLSDRFSAERPKGSFSTLEIQRTEQGDSAMYLCASSLLDWRPGELFFGEGSRLTVL.

The chain's CDR3 is CASSQDPSGGLADTQYF. The CDR3 nucleotides are TGTGCCAGCAGCCAAGACCCCTCTGGGGGGTTGGCAGATACGCAGTATTTT. The chain uses TRBV4-2 and TRBJ2-3; tentative D call: TRBD2 (6 bases). The CDR3 loop spans 17 amino acids. The ends were cut back, 0 bases at V and 4 bases at J, with 17 bases in the middle. Germline values: CDR1 LGHNA, CDR2 YNFKEQ.

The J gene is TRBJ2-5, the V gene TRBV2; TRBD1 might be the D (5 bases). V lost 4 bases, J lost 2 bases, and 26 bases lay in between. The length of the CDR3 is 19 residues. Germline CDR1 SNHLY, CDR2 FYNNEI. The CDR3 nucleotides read TGTGCCAGCAGTGCAACCCCTAATCCCCCCTCGACAGCTCAAGAGACCCAGTACTTC. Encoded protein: CASSATPNPPSTAQETQYF.

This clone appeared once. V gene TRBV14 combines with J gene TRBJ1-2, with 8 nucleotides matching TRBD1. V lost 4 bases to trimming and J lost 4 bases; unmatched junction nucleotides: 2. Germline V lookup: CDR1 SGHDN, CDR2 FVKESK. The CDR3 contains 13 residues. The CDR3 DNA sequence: TGTGCCAGCAGCCGGGGACAGGTCTATGGCTACACCTTC. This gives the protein CASSRGQVYGYTF.

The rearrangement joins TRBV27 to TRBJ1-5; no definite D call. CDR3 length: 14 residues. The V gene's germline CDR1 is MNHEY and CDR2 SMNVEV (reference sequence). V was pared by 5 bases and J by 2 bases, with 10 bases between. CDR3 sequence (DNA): TGTGCCAGCAGTCCCAGGTTTGGCAATCAGCCCCAGCATTTT. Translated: CASSPRFGNQPQHF.

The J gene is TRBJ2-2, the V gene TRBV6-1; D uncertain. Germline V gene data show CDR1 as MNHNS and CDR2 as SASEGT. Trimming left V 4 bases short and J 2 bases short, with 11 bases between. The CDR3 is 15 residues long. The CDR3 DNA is TGTGCCAGCAGTGCGTCGAGAGTAAACACCGGGGAGCTGTTTTTT. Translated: CASSASRVNTGELFF.

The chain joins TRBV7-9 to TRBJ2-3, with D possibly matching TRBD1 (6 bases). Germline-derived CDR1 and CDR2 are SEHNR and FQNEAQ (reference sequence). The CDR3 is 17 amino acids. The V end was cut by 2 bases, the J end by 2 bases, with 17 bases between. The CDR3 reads CASSLRRGRVHTDTQYF. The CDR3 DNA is TGTGCCAGCAGCTTACGCAGGGGAAGGGTGCACACAGATACGCAGTATTTT.